Listed here are 27 T cell receptor beta chains from one sample, sequenced in a study of T-cell memory formation after mild COVID-19. TCRdb re-called the 5' RACE reads with MiXCR, one entry per CDR3 protein. The sample lists roughly 480,000 distinct CDR3 sequences; about 23% were seen once. The sequencing sample was made of PBMCs or a T cell subset sorted from them (not recorded which). All receptors come from an adult woman who had mild COVID-19 (a few samples of this study predate the infection). Cell type and time point are not known.

V gene TRBV5-1 combines with J gene TRBJ2-3, with D possibly TRBD2 on 6 matching bases. V lost 0 bases and J 6 bases, leaving 14 bases between the germline ends. The CDR3 runs to 15 residues. CDR1 and CDR2 from the germline V gene are SGHRS and YFSETQ. CDR3: CASSLGGTTGDTQYF. The CDR3 DNA reads as TGCGCCAGCAGCTTGGGCGGGACCACCGGGGATACGCAGTATTTT.

CDR3 region: CATSDPRQSYEQYF. The CDR3 DNA is TGTGCCACCAGTGATCCTCGACAGTCTTACGAGCAGTACTTC. The chain joins TRBV24-1 to TRBJ2-7, with D possibly being TRBD1 (5 bases). The germline V gene has CDR1 KGHDR and CDR2 SFDVKD. Trimming stripped 3 bases from V and 4 bases from J, with 12 bases between. The CDR3 is 14 amino acids.

This clonotype was seen only a few times. The chain carries TRBV7-2 and TRBJ2-7; 8 bases agree with TRBD1. Germline V gives CDR1 SGHTA, CDR2 FQGNSA. Trimming at V came to 2 bases and at J to 2 bases, leaving 5 bases not matched to a gene. The CDR3 has 15 amino acids. CDR3 loop: CASSLTRDRTYEQYF. In DNA form, the CDR3 reads TGTGCCAGCAGCTTAACCCGGGACAGGACCTACGAGCAGTACTTC. The full variable domain, in which reference TRBV7-2 and TRBJ2-7 provide the parts outside the CDR3, is GAGVSQSPSNKVTEKGKDVELRCDPISGHTALYWYRQSLGQGLEFLIYFQGNSAPDKSGLPSDRFSAERTGGSVSTLTIQRTQQEDSAVYLCASSLTRDRTYEQYFGPGTRLTVT.

The CDR3 reads CASKVLAGGQETQYF. For the CDR3, the DNA is TGCGCCAGCAAAGTATTAGCGGGGGGCCAAGAGACCCAGTACTTC. The chain carries TRBV5-1 and TRBJ2-5; 10 positions match TRBD2. CDR3 length equals 15 residues. V shed 6 bases, J shed 1 base, and the junction held 6 bases outside the gene matches. CDR1 is SGHRS and CDR2 is YFSETQ in the germline V gene.

J is TRBJ2-7 and V is TRBV4-3, with 9 positions matching TRBD1. The germline V gene has CDR1 LGHNA and CDR2 YSLEER. The CDR3 extends over 16 amino acids. The J segment lost 6 bases and the V segment lost 0 bases, leaving 9 bases of the junction unmatched. The DNA for the CDR3 is TGCGCCAGCAGCCAAGATTATGACAGGGGGTTCGTCGAGCAGTACTTC. Translated, it gives CASSQDYDRGFVEQYF.

V gene TRBV4-2 combines with J gene TRBJ2-3, with D tentatively TRBD1 or TRBD2 (6 bases each). Trimming removed 6 bases at V and 0 bases at J, with 13 bases between. This CDR3 is built from 15 residues. Germline-derived CDR1 and CDR2 are LGHNA and YNFKEQ. The CDR3 reads CASRKGGGSTDTQYF. CDR3 DNA: TGTGCCAGCAGGAAGGGGGGCGGGAGCACAGATACGCAGTATTTT.

Only a few counts were recorded for this clonotype. The rearrangement links TRBV7-2 to TRBJ1-1; 9 bases align to TRBD1. Germline CDR1 SGHTA, CDR2 FQGNSA. V shed 6 bases and J 5 bases; nucleotides not matched to a gene: 7. The CDR3 totals 14 residues. The DNA for the CDR3 is TGTGCCAGCAGACAACAGGGGGCGCGAACTGAAGCTTTCTTT. Its translation: CASRQQGARTEAFF.

Comment on this clonotype: The junction and the germline gene differ at one end; a read error may be behind it. V and J are TRBV7-7 and TRBJ2-1, with D unresolved. The CDR3 sequence is 13 residues long. Germline assignment: CDR1 SSHAT and CDR2 FNYEAQ (reference sequence). CDR3 coding DNA: TGTGCTAGCAGTCCTAACCCGTACAATGAGCAGTTCTTC. It yields the protein CASSPNPYNEQFF. The entire variable domain, with the rest obtained from reference TRBV7-7 and TRBJ2-1, is as follows: GAGVSQSPRYKVTKRGQDVTLRCDPISSHATLYWYQQALGQGPEFLTYFNYEAQPDKSGLPSDRFSAERPEGSISTLTIQRTEQRDSAMYRCASSPNPYNEQFFGPGTRLTVL.

This rearrangement joins TRBV5-1 to TRBJ2-2; the match to TRBD1 covers 11 bases. Losses at the gene ends were 1 base for V and 0 bases for J; bases not matched to a gene: 8. Germline V gene data show CDR1 as SGHRS and CDR2 as YFSETQ. The CDR3 totals 19 residues. The DNA of the CDR3 is TGCGCCAGCAGCTTGAAGGGACAGGGGGTCCGGTCGAACACCGGGGAGCTGTTTTTT. This encodes CASSLKGQGVRSNTGELFF.

Many counts were recorded for this clonotype. The gene calls are TRBV5-5 and TRBJ2-7; TRBD2 aligns across 7 bases. The germline V gene encodes CDR1 SGHKS and CDR2 YYEKEE (reference sequence). Trimming at V came to 0 bases and at J to 0 bases, leaving 12 bases not matched to a gene. CDR3 length: 18 residues. The CDR3 coding sequence is TGTGCCAGCAGCTTGGAGGCCTACCACGGGAGGACCTCCTACGAGCAGTACTTC. This translates into CASSLEAYHGRTSYEQYF.

This clonotype occurred many times. This rearrangement joins TRBV30 to TRBJ2-1; the D is unclear. Trimming shortened V by 0 bases and J by 5 bases, and 14 bases separated the two germline ends. The CDR3 runs to 15 residues. Germline-derived CDR1 and CDR2 are GTSNPN and SVGIG (reference sequence). This CDR3 reads CAWSVLRRTNNEQFF. In DNA, the CDR3 is TGTGCCTGGAGTGTACTCAGGCGCACGAACAATGAGCAGTTCTTC.

This clonotype turned up a few times. The DNA for the CDR3 is TGTGCCAGCAGCACAGCGGGAGTGTCTTACGAGCAGTACTTC. As protein: CASSTAGVSYEQYF. The V gene is TRBV11-2, the J gene TRBJ2-7, with 8 bases fitting TRBD2. CDR3 length: 14 amino acids. Germline CDR1 reads SGHAT; CDR2 reads FQNNGV. J gave up 4 bases and V 5 bases, and 7 bases lay outside the gene matches.

The chain carries TRBV30 and TRBJ2-1; D ambiguous. The CDR3 is made up of 11 amino acids. Per germline, CDR1 GTSNPN and CDR2 SVGIG (reference sequence). The V end lost 1 base, the J end lost 6 bases, and 4 bases lay between the germline ends. As DNA, the CDR3 is TGTGCCTGGAGTGGGCCCAATGAGCAGTTCTTC. This codes for CAWSGPNEQFF.

The table lists this clonotype with a few counts. V is TRBV11-2 and J is TRBJ2-6; D not resolved. Germline CDR1 and CDR2: SGHAT and FQNNGV. CDR3 length: 15 residues. V was cut by 5 bases and J by 0 bases, with 8 bases left in between. Here the CDR3 DNA reads TGTGCCAGCAGCCTTCACAGCTCTGGGGCCAACGTCCTGACTTTC. It yields the protein CASSLHSSGANVLTF.

This clonotype was observed many times. CDR3 region: CASSLGAGADEQYF. The DNA for the CDR3 is TGTGCCAGCAGCTTAGGGGCGGGAGCTGACGAGCAGTACTTC. The chain combines TRBV7-9 with TRBJ2-7; TRBD2 aligns across 7 bases. V was pared by 1 base and J by 5 bases, with 5 bases of the junction left unmatched. Germline loops: CDR1 SEHNR, CDR2 FQNEAQ (reference sequence). The CDR3 runs 14 residues. Variable domain in full (rest from reference TRBV7-9 and TRBJ2-7): DTGVSQNPRHKITKRGQNVTFRCDPISEHNRLYWYRQTLGQGPEFLTYFQNEAQLEKSRLLSDRFSAERPKGSFSTLEIQRTEQGDSAMYLCASSLGAGADEQYFGPGTRLTVT.

In its sample, this clonotype was seen a few times. The J gene is TRBJ1-1, the V gene TRBV29-1, with no clear D. CDR3 length: 13 residues. The germline gives CDR1 SQVTM, CDR2 ANQGSEA. Between the trimmed V and J ends, which lost 3 bases and 1 base, there was a span of 9 bases. The CDR3 DNA is TGCAGCGTTGAGACGGACCGGAACACTGAAGCTTTCTTT. This encodes CSVETDRNTEAFF.

The rearrangement uses TRBV24-1 and TRBJ2-2, with a possible D match to TRBD1 (6 bases). CDR1 and CDR2 (germline): KGHDR, SFDVKD. V lost 10 bases and J lost 2, with 22 bases in between. The CDR3 is 17 amino acids. As DNA, the CDR3 is TGTGCCACGGCAGGGGATTCGAGCGAATACAACACCGGGGAGCTGTTTTTT. Translated, it gives CATAGDSSEYNTGELFF.

The chain employs TRBV12-3 or TRBV12-4 and TRBJ2-2, with 9 nucleotides matching TRBD2. With 6 bases clipped from V and 3 bases from J, the junction kept 8 bases outside the gene matches. This CDR3 has 16 amino acids. The CDR3 DNA reads as TGTGCCAGCAGATTAAGCGGGAGGAAGCACACCGGGGAGCTGTTTTTT. This translates into CASRLSGRKHTGELFF.

The V call is TRBV4-3, the J call TRBJ2-3; TRBD2 agrees at 9 bases. Unmatched junction bases numbered 17, after V lost 4 bases and J lost 0 bases. Germline V lookup: CDR1 LGHNA, CDR2 YSLEER. This CDR3 comprises 20 residues. The CDR3 region has the DNA TGCGCCAGCAGCCGATCTATGAGTAGCGGGAGACTCTCTAGCACAGATACGCAGTATTTT. Translating it yields CASSRSMSSGRLSSTDTQYF.

This clonotype occurred many times. The chain links TRBV10-3 to TRBJ2-1, with 9 bases identical to TRBD2. CDR3 size: 19 residues. The V gene end was trimmed by 0 bases and the J gene end by 1 base; junction bases not matched to a gene: 10. CDR1 and CDR2 from the germline V gene are ENHRY and SYGVKD. The CDR3 nucleotides are TGTGCCATCAGTGAGTCGAGTAGCGGGAGATTATCATCCTACAATGAGCAGTTCTTC. This translates into CAISESSSGRLSSYNEQFF.

The rearrangement uses TRBV15 and TRBJ2-7; D may be TRBD2 (5 bases). Between the trimmed V and J ends, which lost 3 bases and 3 bases, there was a span of 12 bases. This CDR3 is 14 amino acids long. Germline V gives CDR1 LNHNV, CDR2 YYDKDF (reference sequence). This CDR3 is CATSSHERNYEQYF. The CDR3, as DNA: TGTGCCACCAGCAGTCATGAGCGGAACTACGAGCAGTACTTC.

The rearrangement links TRBV30 to TRBJ1-1; D might be TRBD1 (5 bases). Germline assignment: CDR1 GTSNPN and CDR2 SVGIG (reference sequence). This CDR3 region has 18 residues. Trimming stripped 0 bases from V and 7 bases from J, with 27 bases between. CDR3 DNA sequence: TGTGCCTGGAGTGTACTATTTCCCTCGACCCGGGACCGGGTTGAAGCTTTCTTT. Protein: CAWSVLFPSTRDRVEAFF.

The chain couples TRBV6-6 to TRBJ1-1; maybe TRBD1 (5 bases). In germline, CDR1 is MNHNY, CDR2 SVGAGI (reference sequence). This CDR3 is built from 14 residues. V shed 0 bases and J shed 4 bases, with 9 bases lying between them. The CDR3 DNA is TGTGCCAGCAGTTACTCGCGGGGGGGCACTGAAGCTTTCTTT. Translated: CASSYSRGGTEAFF.

V gene TRBV10-3 combines with J gene TRBJ2-1; 8 nucleotides line up with TRBD2. Trimming took 10 bases from V and 0 from J; bases not matched to a gene: 5. The CDR3 spans 14 residues. Germline V gene lookup returns CDR1 ENHRY and CDR2 SYGVKD. CDR3 protein: CATRSGSSYNEQFF. The CDR3 DNA follows: TGTGCCACCCGAAGCGGGAGCTCCTACAATGAGCAGTTCTTC.

In DNA form, the CDR3 reads TGTGCCAGCAGCTTAGAACTAATCACAGATACGCAGTATTTT. Residues: CASSLELITDTQYF. This sequence joins TRBV11-3 and TRBJ2-3; no reliable D call. Trimming cost V 0 bases and J 2 bases, with 6 bases left between them. This CDR3 has 14 residues. The germline V gene encodes CDR1 SGHNT and CDR2 YENEEA.

This sequence joins TRBV21-1 and TRBJ2-5; TRBD2, the table's D call, was not compared with the DNA. TRBV21-1 is recorded as a pseudogene. The CDR3 contains 15 residues. In nucleotides, the CDR3 is TGTGCCAGCAGCAAAGATCGGACAAACGGGGAGACCCAGTACTTC. It encodes CASSKDRTNGETQYF.

This clonotype was detected a few times. V and J are TRBV11-2 and TRBJ1-5, with a weak D call TRBD1 (6 bases). Trimming took 2 bases from V and 0 from J, leaving 14 bases between them. Germline loops: CDR1 SGHAT, CDR2 FQNNGV. This CDR3 has 17 amino acids. CDR3 nucleotide sequence: TGTGCCAGCAGCTTATCCGGGACACCATATAGCAATCAGCCCCAGCATTTT. This encodes CASSLSGTPYSNQPQHF.